This record concerns one T cell receptor beta chain sequence. Antigen: not known. This specimen comes from a study of cytomegalovirus exposure and HLA in healthy donors. Across the whole study: Most donors, 81% of approximately 400 genotyped, fell in the Caucasian-associated ancestry cluster.

The germline CDR1 and CDR2 sequences are ENHRY and SYGVKD. V was shortened by 6 bases and J by 6 bases, with 21 bases between the two germline ends. The CDR3 has 16 residues. 60 Vbeta and 13 Jbeta primers were used in PCR. Here immunoSEQ multiplex PCR was the method, and the copy in TCRdb shows in-frame clones only, minus some. Among about 300,000 clones listed, roughly 88% were seen once. General study points: Exclusion applied to some V segments, including TRBV6-2 and TRBV6-3, as they were indistinguishable. In a later analysis, V- and J-gene trimming of beta chains associated with a DCLRE1C missense variant, replicated independently. A prior analysis recorded that most TCR beta V segments were productive about 90% or about 30% of the time.

Source material: PBMCs. The V call is TRBV10-3, the J call TRBJ2-1; TRBD2 might be the D (7 bases). This sequence originates from a man aged 40-50 years in good health and CMV-seropositive. Written as DNA, the CDR3 is TGTGCCATCAGGGGGGGGGAAACAGGGTTTGGCAATGAGCAGTTCTTC. It yields the protein CAIRGGETGFGNEQFF.